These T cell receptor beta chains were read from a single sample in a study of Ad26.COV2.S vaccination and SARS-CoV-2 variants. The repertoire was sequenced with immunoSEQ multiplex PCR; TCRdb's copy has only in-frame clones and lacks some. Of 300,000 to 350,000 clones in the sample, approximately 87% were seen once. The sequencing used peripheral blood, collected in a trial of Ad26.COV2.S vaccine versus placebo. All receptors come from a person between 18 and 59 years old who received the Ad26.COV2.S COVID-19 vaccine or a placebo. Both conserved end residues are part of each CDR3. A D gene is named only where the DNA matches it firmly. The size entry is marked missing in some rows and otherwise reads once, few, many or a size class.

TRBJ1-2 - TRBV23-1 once TGCGCCAGCCAGTCAATGCCAGAAGGCTATGGCTACACCTTC CASQSMPEGYGYTF
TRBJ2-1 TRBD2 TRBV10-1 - TGCGCCAGCCTGTCGGTGAGCGGGGACGGGCACAATGAGCAGTTCTTC CASLSVSGDGHNEQFF
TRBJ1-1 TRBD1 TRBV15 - TGTGCCACCAGCAGGGATGCACAGGGGATGGCTTTCTTT CATSRDAQGMAFF
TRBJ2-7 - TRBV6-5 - TGTGCCAGCAAAGGGGACGGGAACGTGGGCGAGCAGTACTTC CASKGDGNVGEQYF
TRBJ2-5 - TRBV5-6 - TGTGCCAGCAGCTTGGTTAGGAAGGAGACCCAGTACTTC CASSLVRKETQYF
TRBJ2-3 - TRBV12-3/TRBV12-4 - TGTGCCAGCAGTGAGCTCGCGGATACGCAGTATTTT CASSELADTQYF
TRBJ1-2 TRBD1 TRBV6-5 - TGTGCCAGCAGCCCGGGGACAGGCAACTATGGCTACACCTTC CASSPGTGNYGYTF
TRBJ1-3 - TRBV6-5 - TGTGCCAGCCGCCCCGAGGGGACCTACACCATATATTTT CASRPEGTYTIYF
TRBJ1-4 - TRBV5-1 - TGCGCCAGCAGCGCCGGGTCCTCTAATGAAAAACTGTTTTTT CASSAGSSNEKLFF
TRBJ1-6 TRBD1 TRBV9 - TGTGCCAGCAGCGTAGCCGGGACAGATAATTCACCCCTCCACTTT CASSVAGTDNSPLHF
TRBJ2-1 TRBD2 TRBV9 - TGTGCCAGCAGCGTAGTAGCGGGAGGCAGCTACAATGAGCAGTTCTTC CASSVVAGGSYNEQFF
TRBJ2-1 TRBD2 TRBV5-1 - TGCGCCAGCAGCTTCCGACTAGCGAGCGATGAGCAGTTCTTC CASSFRLASDEQFF
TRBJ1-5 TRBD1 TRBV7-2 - TGTGCCAGCAGCACCCGGACAGGGCCGGAGCCCCAGCATTTT CASSTRTGPEPQHF
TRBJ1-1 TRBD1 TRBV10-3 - TGTGCCATCAGAAGTCAGGGGGCGACTGAAGCTTTCTTT CAIRSQGATEAFF
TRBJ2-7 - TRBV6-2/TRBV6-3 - TGTGCCAGCAGTTTGATGGCGGGTACCGCCTACGAGCAGTACTTC CASSLMAGTAYEQYF
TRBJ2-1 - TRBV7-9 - TGTGCCAGCAGCCTTTTTCGGTGGGACAAGAGCTCCTACAATGAGCAGTTCTTC CASSLFRWDKSSYNEQFF
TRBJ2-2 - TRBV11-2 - TGTGCCAGCAGCTACCGGACCCCGAACACCGGGGAGCTGTTTTTT CASSYRTPNTGELFF
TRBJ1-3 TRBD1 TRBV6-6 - TGTGCCAGCAGCCACGACCGCACAGGGGCCTTTAGAATCTCTGGAAACACCATATATTTT CASSHDRTGAFRISGNTIYF
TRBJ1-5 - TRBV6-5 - TGTGCCAGCAGTAAGGGAGTGGATCAGCCCCAGCATTTT CASSKGVDQPQHF
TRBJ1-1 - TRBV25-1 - TGTGCCAGCAGTAGGGAGGGCGCGGACACTGAAGCTTTCTTT CASSREGADTEAFF
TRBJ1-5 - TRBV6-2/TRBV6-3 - TGTGCCAGCAGTTTAGCCAGGGGCTTGTTCGGGCCCCAGCATTTT CASSLARGLFGPQHF
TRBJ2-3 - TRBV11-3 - TGTGCCAGCAGCTCAGGGCACCAAAGCACAGATACGCAGTATTTT CASSSGHQSTDTQYF
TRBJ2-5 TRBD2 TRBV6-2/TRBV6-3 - TGTGCCAGCAGCCGGACCCCATCAGAGCGGGGGAGGCTCCAAGAGACCCAGTACTTC CASSRTPSERGRLQETQYF
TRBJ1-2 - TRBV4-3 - TGCGCCAGCAGCCAAGATCACTATGGCTACACCTTC CASSQDHYGYTF
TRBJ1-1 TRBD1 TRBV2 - TGTGCCAGGAGGACAGGGTCGTCCACTGAAGCTTTCTTT CARRTGSSTEAFF
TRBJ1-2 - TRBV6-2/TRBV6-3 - TGTGCCAGCAGTTACTCGGTCTACAGGAACTATGGCTACACCTTC CASSYSVYRNYGYTF
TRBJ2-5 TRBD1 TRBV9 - TGTGCCAGCAGCTTCTCCGGACAGGGGGCAGGAGAGACCCAGTACTTC CASSFSGQGAGETQYF
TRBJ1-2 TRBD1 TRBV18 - TGTGCCAGCTCACCGGAAGGACAGGGGGATTATCGCTACACCTTC CASSPEGQGDYRYTF
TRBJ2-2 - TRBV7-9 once TGTGCCAGCTACTGGAAGGATGTGTTGGCCGGGGAGCTGTTTTTT CASYWKDVLAGELFF
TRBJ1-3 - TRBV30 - TGTGCCTGGAGTGGACTCCCCTACTCTGGAAACACCATATATTTT CAWSGLPYSGNTIYF
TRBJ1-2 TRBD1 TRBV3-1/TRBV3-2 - TGTGCCAGCAGCCATTTCGTCAGGGGGGTCGACTATGGCTACACCTTC CASSHFVRGVDYGYTF
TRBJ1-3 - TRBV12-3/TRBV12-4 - TGTGCCAGCAGTGTTGTATCTGGAAACACCATATATTTT CASSVVSGNTIYF
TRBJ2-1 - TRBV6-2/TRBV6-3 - TGTGCCAGCAGTTCAACAGAGCAGTTCTTC CASSSTEQFF
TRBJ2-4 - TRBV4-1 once TGCGCCAGCATCAACCCATCGAGGGGATCGGCCAAAAACATTCAGTACTTC CASINPSRGSAKNIQYF
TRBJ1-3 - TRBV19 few TGTGCCAGTAGTCTCCAGGGTTGGACCGGAAACACCATATATTTT CASSLQGWTGNTIYF
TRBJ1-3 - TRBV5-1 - TGCGCCAGCAGGCTCGACGTCTCTGGAAACACCATATATTTT CASRLDVSGNTIYF
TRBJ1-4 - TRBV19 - TGTGCCAGTAGTATATTGCCGCCGGCCCTGTCATCCAATGAAAAACTGTTTTTT CASSILPPALSSNEKLFF
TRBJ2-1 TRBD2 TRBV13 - TGTGCCAGCGGTCTAACCGGGACTAGCGGTCCCTACAATGAGCAGTTCTTC CASGLTGTSGPYNEQFF
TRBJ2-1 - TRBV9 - TGTGCCAGCAGCGTAAGAACCTTCGGAACCTACAATGAGCAGTTCTTC CASSVRTFGTYNEQFF
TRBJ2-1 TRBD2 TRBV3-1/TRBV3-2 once TGTGCCAGCAGCCAAGTTCTGACTAGCGGACTCTACAATGAGCAGTTCTTC CASSQVLTSGLYNEQFF
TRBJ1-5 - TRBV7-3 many TGTGCCAGCAGCTTTGAGCCCCAGCATTTT CASSFEPQHF
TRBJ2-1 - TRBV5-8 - TGTGCCAGCAGCTTTCGGGACTCCTACAATGAGCAGTTCTTC CASSFRDSYNEQFF
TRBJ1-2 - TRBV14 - TGTGCCAGCAGCCCGAGGGGTCGCTATGGCTACACCTTC CASSPRGRYGYTF
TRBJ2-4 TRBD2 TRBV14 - TGTGCCAGCAGCCAAGGGACTAGTCGATACATTCAGTACTTC CASSQGTSRYIQYF
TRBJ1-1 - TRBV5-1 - TGCGCCAGCAGTGCGGGGGCTGCCAGCACTGAAGCTTTCTTT CASSAGAASTEAFF
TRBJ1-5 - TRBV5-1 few TGCGCCAGCAGCCCCCGAGGGGACAATCAGCCCCAGCATTTT CASSPRGDNQPQHF
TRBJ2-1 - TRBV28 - TGTGCCAGCGGCGTACAGGGAAATGAGCAGTTCTTC CASGVQGNEQFF
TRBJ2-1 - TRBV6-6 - TGTGCCAGCAGTTATACGTCGACTAGAGTGGGTAATGAGCAGTTCTTC CASSYTSTRVGNEQFF
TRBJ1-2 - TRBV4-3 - TGCGCCAGCAGCCAAGATCGGATAAGTCCCACACAGGGACGTGGCTACACCTTC CASSQDRISPTQGRGYTF
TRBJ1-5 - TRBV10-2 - TGCGCCAGCAGTGAGTGGGGGTTAGGTCAGCCCCAGCATTTT CASSEWGLGQPQHF
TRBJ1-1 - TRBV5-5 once TGTGCCAGCAGCTTAGGACACTTGAACACTGAAGCTTTCTTT CASSLGHLNTEAFF
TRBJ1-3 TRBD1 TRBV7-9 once TGTGCCAGCAGCCCTGGGACAGGGACCTCAAGCTCTGGAAACACCATATATTTT CASSPGTGTSSSGNTIYF
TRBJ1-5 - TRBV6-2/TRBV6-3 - TGTGCCAGCAGTTACGTTTTGACAGATGGCTATTATAGCAATCAGCCCCAGCATTTT CASSYVLTDGYYSNQPQHF
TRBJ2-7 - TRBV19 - TGTGCCAGTAGCTCTATAGTACGGGACGAGCAGTACTTC CASSSIVRDEQYF
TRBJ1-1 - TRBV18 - TGTGCCAGCTCAATAAGGCGGGGACGGGCCGACACTGAAGCTTTCTTT CASSIRRGRADTEAFF